This TCR beta chain was recorded in a study of identical twins. This clonotype showed up many times. Its antigen is not identified. Via MiXCR, TCRdb re-called the 5' RACE reads, giving one row per CDR3 protein. This sample has 690,000 or so distinct CDR3 sequences, with 8.5% to 9.5% found just once. In germline, CDR1 is SEHNR, CDR2 FQNEAQ (reference sequence). Losses at the gene ends were 5 bases for V and 2 bases for J; bases not matched to a gene: 2. The CDR3 is 14 residues long. Whole-study findings and limits: The models systematically underestimated how much out-of-frame TCR alpha was shared in monozygotic twins. Some out-of-frame alpha sequences were shared by twins, and these showed excess low generation probability. Zero-insertion findings could be partly confounded by invariant cells (MAIT and iNKT cells).

The sample was also linked to a second study, of yellow fever vaccine responses in identical twins.

This sequence originates from a woman aged 18-29 years in good health. The sequenced sample was PBMCs. The chain couples TRBV7-9 to TRBJ2-7, with TRBD2 matching 11 bases. The CDR3 loop reads CASSALAGAYEQYF. The CDR3, as DNA: TGTGCCAGCAGCGCACTAGCGGGGGCCTACGAGCAGTACTTC.